These 10 T cell receptor beta chains were all obtained from the same sample, sequenced in a study of blood T cells in healthy people across ages (dated by TCRdb to between 2015 and 2016). Libraries were prepared through 5' RACE. Reads for this sample came from an Illumina HiSeq 2500. A second PCR of roughly 7 to 11 cycles was performed with a sample-barcoded 5' primer and a J-beta primer mix. The raw public reads went through TCRdb reprocessing: fastp at Q25, MiXCR clone calling, in-frame beta chains kept. Merged by CDR3 protein, the rows form single entries marked with the most common genes and DNA. The sample contains about 650,000 distinct CDR3 sequences, over 40% of them found a single time. Approximately 15% of the sample is taken by the ten largest. The sequencing sample was made of blood. The receptors come from a woman at least 80 years old in good health.

This clonotype appeared a single time. A read error may explain this, as a much larger clone is one base away. The chain links TRBV7-2 to TRBJ1-2; D uncertain. Germline V gene lookup returns CDR1 SGHTA and CDR2 FQGNSA. V lost 6 bases, J lost 3 bases, and 17 bases lay in between. The CDR3 length is 15 residues. CDR3 DNA: TGTGCCAGCAGTCGCCCCGCTGGAGCCGACTATGGCTACACCTTC. Translation: CASSRPAGADYGYTF.

Concerning this clonotype: Its ends do not fully match the called genes, so a read error is possible. This rearrangement joins TRBV6-1 to TRBJ2-6, with TRBD1 as a possible D gene (5 bases). The V gene's germline CDR1 is MNHNS and CDR2 SASEGT. The CDR3 spans 13 residues. CDR3 amino acids: CASTTSGADVLTF. The DNA of the CDR3 is TGCGCCAGCACCACCTCTGGGGCCGACGTCCTGACTTTC.

On this clonotype itself: One end of the junction varies from germline; a read error may be responsible. J is TRBJ2-7 and V is TRBV28; unclear D gene. CDR1 is MDHEN, CDR2 SYDVKM, per germline. The CDR3 totals 12 residues. The CDR3 region is CASSLGSYERYF. The CDR3 DNA follows: TGTGCCAGCAGTTTGGGCTCCTACGAGCGGTACTTC.

V gene TRBV7-2 combines with J gene TRBJ1-5; possibly TRBD1 for D (5 bases). The CDR3 spans 16 residues. CDR1 and CDR2 (germline): SGHTA, FQGNSA. The V end lost 5 bases, the J end lost 0 bases, and 14 bases lay between the germline ends. The CDR3 nucleotides read TGTGCCAGCAGCGCAACAGGAGGGAATAGCAATCAGCCCCAGCATTTT. As protein: CASSATGGNSNQPQHF.

This chain uses TRBV27 with TRBJ1-2; TRBD1 is a possible D gene (5 bases). V lost 3 bases to trimming and J lost 7 bases, with 12 bases between them. Germline CDR1 MNHEY, CDR2 SMNVEV (reference sequence). The length of the CDR3 is 13 residues. CDR3 nucleotide sequence: TGTGCCAGCAGTTTCAAGGGGCGCTCTGGCTACACCTTC. Translation gives CASSFKGRSGYTF.

CDR3: CASSRPGQGIKTNTGELFF. CDR3 DNA sequence: TGTGCCAGCAGTCGACCGGGACAGGGTATCAAAACGAACACCGGGGAGCTGTTTTTT. The chain combines TRBV5-5 with TRBJ2-2; 9 nucleotides match TRBD1. The CDR3 contains 19 residues. The V and J ends lost 5 bases and 0 bases, in that order; junction bases with no gene match: 14. Germline V gene sequence: CDR1 SGHKS, CDR2 YYEKEE (reference sequence).

This clonotype showed up just a few times. The chain uses TRBV2 and TRBJ2-1; D is undetermined. Germline assignment: CDR1 SNHLY and CDR2 FYNNEI. V dropped 1 base and J dropped 10 bases, with 11 bases sitting between them. The CDR3 sequence is 13 residues long. The CDR3 DNA reads TGTGCCAGCAGTGAAGACCTAATACCCGAGCAGTTCTTC. This sequence encodes CASSEDLIPEQFF.

On this clonotype: A read error may account for a junction end that differs from germline. The gene calls are TRBV6-6 and TRBJ2-3; D unresolved. Germline CDR1 reads MNHNY; CDR2 reads SVGAGI (reference sequence). The CDR3 is made up of 13 amino acids. CDR3: CASSPAYTDAQYF. The DNA of the CDR3 is TGTGCCAGCAGCCCCGCCTACACAGATGCGCAGTATTTT.

The chain combines TRBV7-8 with TRBJ2-7, with D perhaps given as TRBD1 or TRBD2 (5 bases each). The germline V gene has CDR1 SGHVS and CDR2 FQNEAQ. With 5 bases removed from V and 2 bases from J, the gap between germline ends came to 13 bases. This CDR3 is 14 amino acids long. CDR3 sequence (DNA): TGTGCCAGCAGCCTCCGGATGGGACCCTACGAGCAGTACTTC. It translates to CASSLRMGPYEQYF.

Turning to this clonotype: A much bigger clone sits one base away, suggesting this may be a read error. The chain employs TRBV29-1 and TRBJ1-2, with D perhaps matching TRBD1 (5 bases). Between the trimmed V and J ends, which lost 6 bases and 8 bases, there was a span of 13 bases. The CDR3 totals 11 residues. Germline V lookup: CDR1 SQVTM, CDR2 ANQGSEA. DNA for the CDR3: TGCAGCGTAAGGGACTTGTGCGGCTACACCTTC. Translating gives CSVRDLCGYTF.